The rows below give T cell receptor beta chains drawn from one sample of a study of blood T cells in healthy people across ages. Each CDR3 protein is one row after TCRdb ran MiXCR on the 5' RACE reads. The profile shows 600,000 to 1,000,000 distinct CDR3 sequences, roughly 25% of them singletons. The same sample was also used in a study of T cells of mothers and their children.

Sequenced sample: blood. Receptors originate from a boy between 10 and 17 years old in good health. Each CDR3 is given with its conserved first and last residue. D genes are given only for firm matches. A row's size may be missing; if present it is once, few, many or a size class.

v_call: TRBV29-1; d_call: -; clone_size: few; j_call: TRBJ1-2; cdr3_aa: CSVGPPGNYGYTF; cdr3_nt: TGCAGCGTAGGGCCCCCCGGAAACTATGGCTACACCTTC
v_call: TRBV29-1; d_call: -; clone_size: -; j_call: TRBJ2-5; cdr3_aa: CSVGNTETQYF; cdr3_nt: TGCAGCGTTGGAAACACAGAGACCCAGTACTTC
v_call: TRBV29-1; d_call: -; clone_size: few; j_call: TRBJ1-1; cdr3_aa: CSVDIRTEGNEAFF; cdr3_nt: TGCAGCGTGGATATCCGGACAGAAGGGAATGAAGCTTTCTTT
v_call: TRBV9; d_call: TRBD2; clone_size: few; j_call: TRBJ2-5; cdr3_aa: CASSVAGASGGQETQYF; cdr3_nt: TGTGCCAGCAGCGTAGCTGGGGCTAGCGGGGGCCAAGAGACCCAGTACTTC
v_call: TRBV7-8; d_call: -; clone_size: few; j_call: TRBJ2-1; cdr3_aa: CAGSLAFGVEEYNEQFF; cdr3_nt: TGTGCCGGCAGCTTAGCCTTCGGAGTGGAGGAGTACAATGAGCAGTTCTTC
v_call: TRBV7-9; d_call: -; clone_size: -; j_call: TRBJ1-3; cdr3_aa: CASSLGGGGSSGNTIYF; cdr3_nt: TGTGCCAGCAGCTTAGGGGGAGGTGGCTCCTCTGGAAACACCATATATTTT
v_call: TRBV29-1; d_call: -; clone_size: -; j_call: TRBJ2-1; cdr3_aa: CSVVTGHNEQFF; cdr3_nt: TGCAGCGTTGTGACAGGCCACAATGAGCAGTTCTTC
v_call: TRBV10-3; d_call: TRBD1; clone_size: many; j_call: TRBJ2-3; cdr3_aa: CAISESGQGTDTQYF; cdr3_nt: TGTGCCATCAGTGAGTCTGGACAGGGCACAGATACGCAGTATTTT
v_call: TRBV29-1; d_call: -; clone_size: few; j_call: TRBJ2-7; cdr3_aa: CSVVNRGAGEQYF; cdr3_nt: TGCAGCGTTGTAAATCGGGGGGCTGGCGAGCAGTACTTC
v_call: TRBV18; d_call: -; clone_size: -; j_call: TRBJ2-7; cdr3_aa: CASCGQQGAEQYF; cdr3_nt: TGTGCCAGCTGCGGACAGCAAGGAGCCGAGCAGTACTTC
v_call: TRBV7-2; d_call: -; clone_size: -; j_call: TRBJ2-4; cdr3_aa: CASSLGTTIQYF; cdr3_nt: TGTGCCAGCAGCCTTGGGACCACTATTCAGTACTTC
v_call: TRBV5-5; d_call: -; clone_size: -; j_call: TRBJ2-5; cdr3_aa: CASSYTTRQIQETQYF; cdr3_nt: TGTGCCAGCAGCTATACGACAAGGCAGATCCAAGAGACCCAGTACTTC
v_call: TRBV7-9; d_call: -; clone_size: few; j_call: TRBJ1-6; cdr3_aa: CASSLLFLNSPLHF; cdr3_nt: TGTGCCAGCAGCTTATTGTTCCTGAATTCACCCCTCCACTTT
v_call: TRBV28; d_call: TRBD2; clone_size: -; j_call: TRBJ2-7; cdr3_aa: CASSLFRRGEPLYEQYF; cdr3_nt: TGTGCCAGCAGTTTATTCCGGCGGGGGGAACCACTCTACGAGCAGTACTTC
v_call: TRBV7-9; d_call: -; clone_size: few; j_call: TRBJ2-6; cdr3_aa: CASSHPWAGANVLTF; cdr3_nt: TGTGCCAGCAGCCACCCATGGGCTGGGGCCAACGTCCTGACTTTC
v_call: TRBV24-1; d_call: TRBD1; clone_size: few; j_call: TRBJ2-7; cdr3_aa: CATGSTGTPYEQYF; cdr3_nt: TGTGCCACCGGCTCGACAGGGACGCCCTACGAGCAGTACTTC
v_call: TRBV7-2; d_call: -; clone_size: -; j_call: TRBJ2-4; cdr3_aa: CASRFSTLAKNIQYF; cdr3_nt: TGTGCCAGCAGGTTTAGTACCCTAGCCAAAAACATTCAGTACTTC
v_call: TRBV6-9; d_call: TRBD2; clone_size: -; j_call: TRBJ2-3; cdr3_aa: CASSLSGEGSTDTQYF; cdr3_nt: TGTGCCAGCAGCCTATCGGGGGAGGGAAGTACAGATACGCAGTATTTT
v_call: TRBV12-3/TRBV12-4; d_call: -; clone_size: -; j_call: TRBJ2-6; cdr3_aa: CASSFFVSSGANVLTF; cdr3_nt: TGTGCCAGCAGTTTCTTCGTGAGCTCTGGGGCCAACGTCCTGACTTTC
v_call: TRBV20-1; d_call: -; clone_size: few; j_call: TRBJ2-7; cdr3_aa: CSASRGAAYEQYF; cdr3_nt: TGCAGTGCCAGCAGGGGGGCCGCCTACGAGCAGTACTTC
v_call: TRBV29-1; d_call: TRBD2; clone_size: -; j_call: TRBJ2-1; cdr3_aa: CSVEDWASGRYNEQFF; cdr3_nt: TGCAGCGTTGAAGATTGGGCTAGCGGGAGATACAATGAGCAGTTCTTC
v_call: TRBV4-3; d_call: -; clone_size: few; j_call: TRBJ2-7; cdr3_aa: CASSHDYPGTYEQYF; cdr3_nt: TGCGCCAGCAGCCATGATTACCCAGGTACCTACGAGCAGTACTTC
v_call: TRBV19; d_call: -; clone_size: -; j_call: TRBJ2-6; cdr3_aa: CASRELDSGANVLTF; cdr3_nt: TGTGCCAGTCGGGAGTTGGACTCTGGGGCCAACGTCCTGACTTTC
v_call: TRBV24-1; d_call: -; clone_size: -; j_call: TRBJ2-1; cdr3_aa: CATSDLRGGAYNEQFF; cdr3_nt: TGTGCCACCAGTGATTTGAGGGGGGGAGCCTACAATGAGCAGTTCTTC
v_call: TRBV6-1; d_call: TRBD1; clone_size: -; j_call: TRBJ1-5; cdr3_aa: CATSLQGVNSNQPQHF; cdr3_nt: TGTGCCACGTCGTTACAGGGGGTTAATAGCAATCAGCCCCAGCATTTT
v_call: TRBV7-2; d_call: TRBD2; clone_size: -; j_call: TRBJ2-1; cdr3_aa: CASSLGGAGGGEQFF; cdr3_nt: TGTGCCAGCAGCTTAGGGGGGGCGGGAGGAGGTGAGCAGTTCTTC
v_call: TRBV28; d_call: -; clone_size: -; j_call: TRBJ2-7; cdr3_aa: CASSFRGTRGSYEQYF; cdr3_nt: TGTGCCAGCAGTTTTCGGGGAACTAGGGGATCGTACGAGCAGTACTTC
v_call: TRBV20-1; d_call: -; clone_size: -; j_call: TRBJ1-4; cdr3_aa: CSAPHVGTSNEKLFF; cdr3_nt: TGCAGTGCTCCTCATGTGGGGACGTCTAACGAAAAACTGTTTTTT